The T cell receptor (beta chain) under discussion was sequenced for a study of blood T cell repertoires in COVID-19. As for the study in general: Samples of COVID-19 (acute and convalescent) were obtained from the United States, Italy and Spain. The cDNA or gDNA used as material had been derived from T cells, B-cell-depleted T cells, or PBMCs.

Authors' methods: From reference gene primer amplification, estimates of nucleated cell counts were derived. Produced via immunoSEQ multiplex PCR; TCRdb's table is partial and in-frame only. D and trimming were read from the DNA, whereas the V and J calls and clone size are those reported in that table. The sample holds around 140,000 clones; 81% are singletons and the top ten take more than 8%. Trimming cost V 5 bases and J 1 base, with 20 bases left between them. CDR1 is MNHEY and CDR2 is SVGEGT in the germline V gene. This CDR3 region has 17 residues. This rearrangement joins TRBV6-2 or TRBV6-3 to TRBJ1-1; a weak D match, TRBD1 (6 bases). This TCR was recovered from a human donor in a cohort sampled during active COVID-19. Sequencing was performed on peripheral blood. CDR3 amino acids: CASSNKQGPRRNTEAFF. The CDR3 DNA reads TGTGCCAGCAGTAACAAACAGGGCCCTCGGAGGAACACTGAAGCTTTCTTT.